Below are 2 T cell receptor beta chains sequenced from a single sample in a study of blood T cell repertoires in COVID-19. Assay: immunoSEQ multiplex PCR; the TCRdb copy retains only in-frame clones and omits some. This sample carries over 110,000 clones, over 70% of them seen once, and the ten largest clones take 1.5% to 2%. The sequenced sample was peripheral blood. The receptors derive from a woman aged 45-59 years with acute or convalescent COVID-19.

In this sample, this clone turned up once. The chain joins TRBV5-1 to TRBJ1-4; 10 bases agree with TRBD1. The CDR3 totals 15 residues. Germline V lookup: CDR1 SGHRS, CDR2 YFSETQ. Trimming at V came to 3 bases and at J to 5 bases, leaving 4 bases not matched to a gene. The CDR3 coding sequence is TGCGCCAGCAGCTGGGGACAGGGGAGGAATGAAAAACTGTTTTTT. Encoded protein: CASSWGQGRNEKLFF.

This chain connects TRBV28 to TRBJ1-5; perhaps TRBD1 as D (5 bases). Germline-derived CDR1 and CDR2 are MDHEN and SYDVKM. The CDR3 spans 14 residues. V dropped 5 bases and J dropped 1 base, with 9 bases sitting between them. CDR3 bases: TGTGCCAGCAGTACAGACAGCAGCAATCAGCCCCAGCATTTT. It yields the protein CASSTDSSNQPQHF.